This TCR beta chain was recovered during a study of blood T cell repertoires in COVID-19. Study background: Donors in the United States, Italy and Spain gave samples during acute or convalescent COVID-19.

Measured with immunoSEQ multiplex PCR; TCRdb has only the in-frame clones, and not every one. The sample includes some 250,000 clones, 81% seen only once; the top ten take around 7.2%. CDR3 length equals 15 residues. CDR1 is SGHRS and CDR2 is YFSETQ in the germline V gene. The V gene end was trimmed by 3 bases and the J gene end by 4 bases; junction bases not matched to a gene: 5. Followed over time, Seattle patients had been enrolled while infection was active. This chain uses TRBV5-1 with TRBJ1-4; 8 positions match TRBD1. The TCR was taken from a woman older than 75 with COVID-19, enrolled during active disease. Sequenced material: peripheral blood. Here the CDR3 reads CASSSQGALNEKLFF. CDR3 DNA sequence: TGCGCCAGCAGCTCGCAGGGGGCCCTTAATGAAAAACTGTTTTTT.